This entry lists 21 T cell receptor beta chains sequenced from one sample in a study of blood T cell repertoires in COVID-19. This table comes from immunoSEQ multiplex PCR, and its TCRdb copy is limited to in-frame clones, with some not included. The sample has roughly 400,000 clones; nearly 90% are singletons. Specimen: PBMCs or T cells enriched from blood (not recorded which). The receptors were gathered from a woman aged 35 to 49 with acute COVID-19.

This chain links TRBV19 with TRBJ1-2, with 7 bases lining up with TRBD1. From germline, CDR1 is LNHDA and CDR2 SQIVND (reference sequence). The CDR3 length is 13 residues. The trim removed 9 bases at V and 3 bases at J, leaving 7 bases unmatched. Here the CDR3 reads CASTGQTYYGYTF. The CDR3 nucleotides are TGTGCCAGCACGGGACAGACATACTATGGCTACACCTTC.

The rearrangement links TRBV24-1 to TRBJ1-1; D unclear. The CDR3 spans 14 residues. Between the trimmed V and J ends, which lost 2 bases and 2 bases, there was a span of 8 bases. The germline gives CDR1 KGHDR, CDR2 SFDVKD. The DNA of the CDR3 is TGTGCCACCAGTGATTCCCAAATTAACACTGAAGCTTTCTTT. This codes for CATSDSQINTEAFF.

CDR3 residues: CASIPGRYGYTF. The DNA for the CDR3 is TGCGCCAGCATCCCAGGGCGCTATGGCTACACCTTC. V and J are TRBV23-1 and TRBJ1-2, with D perhaps TRBD1 (5 bases). TRBV23-1 is an open reading frame whose function is uncertain. The V gene lost 7 bases and the J gene lost 4 bases, with 10 bases spanning the gap. This CDR3 has 12 residues.

This chain uses TRBV9 with TRBJ1-6; no clear D gene. This CDR3 comprises 16 residues. The V gene lost 3 bases and the J gene lost 9 bases, with 19 bases spanning the gap. Per the germline V gene, CDR1 is SGDLS and CDR2 is YYNGEE. CDR3 loop: CASSAERTAGGSPLHF. Here the CDR3 DNA reads TGTGCCAGCAGCGCAGAAAGGACGGCGGGAGGTTCACCCCTCCACTTT.

The chain recombines TRBV3-1 (or the pseudogene TRBV3-2) with TRBJ2-3; TRBD2 agrees at 7 bases. Trimming cost V 4 bases and J 0 bases; bases outside gene matches: 7. The CDR3 length is 16 residues. Germline CDR1 LGHDT, CDR2 YNNKEL (reference sequence). CDR3 nucleotides: TGTGCCAGCAGCCTCCGGACTAGGCCTAGCACAGATACGCAGTATTTT. Protein sequence: CASSLRTRPSTDTQYF.

The V call is TRBV29-1, the J call TRBJ1-2; D is perhaps TRBD1 (5 bases). CDR1 and CDR2 from the germline V gene are SQVTM and ANQGSEA. This CDR3 region has 11 residues. V lost 3 bases and J 8 bases, leaving 10 bases between the germline ends. CDR3 DNA sequence: TGCAGCGTTGACAGGGCCTTAGGCTACACCTTC. Its translation: CSVDRALGYTF.

The V and J genes are TRBV6-5 and TRBJ2-2; D unclear. Per germline, CDR1 MNHEY and CDR2 SVGAGI. The CDR3 length is 14 residues. Trimming removed 8 bases at V and 2 bases at J, with 12 bases between. CDR3 in amino acids: CASFSGFNTGELFF. The CDR3 nucleotides read TGTGCCAGCTTTTCAGGTTTTAACACCGGGGAGCTGTTTTTT.

The chain joins TRBV28 to TRBJ2-2; weak D call: TRBD1 (6 bases). The CDR3 consists of 16 residues. The germline V and J ends were trimmed by 5 bases and 4 bases, with 17 bases remaining between them. Germline lookup yields CDR1 MDHEN and CDR2 SYDVKM. The DNA of the CDR3 is TGTGCCAGCAGTGTAAAATCGCAGGGGCTCACCGGGGAGCTGTTTTTT. It yields the protein CASSVKSQGLTGELFF.

The V and J genes are TRBV10-3 and TRBJ1-2; the D is unclear. Trimming left V 2 bases short and J 3 bases short, with 10 bases between. Germline CDR1 and CDR2: ENHRY and SYGVKD. CDR3 length: 14 amino acids. The CDR3 DNA is TGTGCCATCAGTGAGGGGAGGAGAGACTATGGCTACACCTTC. This sequence encodes CAISEGRRDYGYTF.

The chain couples TRBV11-3 to TRBJ2-5; 10 bases fit TRBD2. Losses at the gene ends were 5 bases for V and 5 bases for J; bases not matched to a gene: 8. This CDR3 is built from 15 residues. The germline CDR1 and CDR2 sequences are SGHNT and YENEEA. The chain's CDR3 is CASSQRAGGRETQYF. CDR3 DNA sequence: TGTGCCAGCAGCCAGAGAGCGGGGGGGCGGGAGACCCAGTACTTC.

In this sample, this clone turned up once. The gene calls are TRBV20-1 and TRBJ1-5, with D possibly matching TRBD1 (5 bases). This CDR3 has 13 residues. Between the trimmed V and J ends, which lost 3 bases and 7 bases, there was a span of 13 bases. Germline CDR1 is DFQATT and CDR2 is SNEGSKA (reference sequence). CDR3 bases: TGCAGTGCTAGTGGTTTTGCAGGGCAGCCCCAGCATTTT. This translates into CSASGFAGQPQHF.

The rearrangement links TRBV18 to TRBJ1-2; 10 positions match TRBD1. CDR1 and CDR2 (germline): KGHSH, LQKENI. J gave up 6 bases and V 2 bases, and 6 bases lay outside the gene matches. The CDR3 covers 15 residues. The CDR3, as DNA: TGTGCCAGCTCACCAATCGGGACAGGGGCTAATGGCTACACCTTC. Translating gives CASSPIGTGANGYTF.

This sequence joins TRBV5-6 and TRBJ2-7; tentatively, D is TRBD1 (6 bases). In germline, CDR1 is SGHDT, CDR2 YYEEEE. Trimming pared 0 bases from V and 6 bases from J, leaving 13 bases between. The CDR3 is 14 residues long. CDR3 sequence: CASSLGGLAAEQYF. CDR3 bases: TGTGCCAGCAGCTTGGGGGGGCTAGCTGCCGAGCAGTACTTC.

The chain uses TRBV27 and TRBJ2-1; the D is unclear. Trimming removed 1 base from V and 7 bases from J, with 5 bases in between. The CDR3 extends over 12 amino acids. Per germline, CDR1 MNHEY and CDR2 SMNVEV (reference sequence). As DNA, the CDR3 is TGTGCCAGCAGTTTATATCAGAATGAGCAGTTCTTC. It codes for CASSLYQNEQFF.

J is TRBJ2-7 and V is TRBV18; 8 nucleotides align to TRBD1. CDR1 and CDR2 (germline): KGHSH, LQKENI. CDR3 length equals 14 residues. V lost 2 bases and J lost 4; bases outside the gene matches: 4. The CDR3 nucleotides read TGTGCCAGCTCACCAATGACAGGGGTTTACGAGCAGTACTTC. Its protein is CASSPMTGVYEQYF.

The chain is built from TRBV29-1 and TRBJ2-2; TRBD1 might be the D (6 bases). Germline V gene data show CDR1 as SQVTM and CDR2 as ANQGSEA. V was clipped by 6 bases and J by 2 bases, with 13 bases between them. The CDR3 contains 14 residues. CDR3 sequence: CSVSTGINTGELFF. The DNA of the CDR3 is TGCAGCGTCAGTACAGGGATCAACACCGGGGAGCTGTTTTTT.

V gene TRBV11-3 combines with J gene TRBJ2-2; D is perhaps TRBD1 (6 bases). The CDR3 consists of 17 residues. V gave up 6 bases and J gave up 0 bases, with 17 bases separating them. Germline V gene sequence: CDR1 SGHNT, CDR2 YENEEA. This chain's CDR3 is CASSPTPGVSNTGELFF. CDR3 sequence (DNA): TGTGCCAGCAGTCCGACCCCAGGGGTATCGAACACCGGGGAGCTGTTTTTT.

This chain joins TRBV5-4 and TRBJ2-1, with TRBD1 matching 8 bases. The CDR3 is made up of 16 amino acids. CDR1 and CDR2 (germline): SGHNT, YYREEE (reference sequence). V trimming: 6 bases; J trimming: 3 bases; junction bases outside the gene matches: 11. The CDR3 sequence: CASTLGGTGNYNEQFF. CDR3 bases: TGTGCCAGCACCCTAGGGGGGACAGGAAACTACAATGAGCAGTTCTTC. The complete variable domain, with remaining parts taken from reference TRBV5-4 and TRBJ2-1, reads ETGVTQSPTHLIKTRGQQVTLRCSSQSGHNTVSWYQQALGQGPQFIFQYYREEENGRGNFPPRFSGLQFPNYSSELNVNALELDDSALYLCASTLGGTGNYNEQFFGPGTRLTVL.

This clone was seen once. The same CDR3 also results from other DNA sequences found in this sample. In nucleotides, the CDR3 is TGTGCCAGCAGCTTATCAGGATACGAGCAGTACTTC. Encoded protein: CASSLSGYEQYF. The V gene is TRBV7-9, the J gene TRBJ2-7; no definite D call. V shed 2 bases and J shed 4 bases, with 6 bases lying between them. CDR1 is SEHNR, CDR2 FQNEAQ, per germline (reference sequence). The CDR3 runs 12 residues.

The genes are TRBV30 and TRBJ1-4, with TRBD1 matching 12 bases. Germline V gene lookup returns CDR1 GTSNPN and CDR2 SVGIG (reference sequence). V gave up 2 bases and J gave up 7 bases; unmatched junction bases: 5. This CDR3 spans 15 amino acids. CDR3 region: CAWSRDRGRGEKLFF. DNA for the CDR3: TGTGCCTGGAGTAGGGACAGGGGGCGCGGTGAAAAACTGTTTTTT. Looking up the rest from reference TRBV30 and TRBJ1-4 gives the full variable domain: SQTIHQWPATLVQPVGSPLSLECTVEGTSNPNLYWYRQAAGRGLQLLFYSVGIGQISSEVPQNLSASRPQDRQFILSSKKLLLSDSGFYLCAWSRDRGRGEKLFFGSGTQLSVL.

The chain couples TRBV5-1 to TRBJ2-1, with D perhaps TRBD1 (5 bases). V was shortened by 4 bases and J by 0 bases, with 17 bases between the two germline ends. This CDR3 comprises 17 residues. Germline CDR1 is SGHRS and CDR2 is YFSETQ. This CDR3 is CASSPDSPGRSYNEQFF. The CDR3 DNA is TGCGCCAGCAGCCCTGACAGTCCAGGCCGCTCCTACAATGAGCAGTTCTTC.